This T cell receptor beta chain was documented in a study of T cell changes during pregnancy in multiple sclerosis. Repertoires were generated with immunoSEQ multiplex PCR, while TCRdb's copy carries only in-frame clones and drops some. In the table there are tens of thousands of clones, about 92% of which are singletons. Trimming took off 3 bases at V and 7 bases at J, with 15 bases between the two ends. The CDR3 is made up of 15 amino acids. Germline V lookup: CDR1 SEHNR, CDR2 FQNEAQ (reference sequence). The sequence came from a female donor with multiple sclerosis, enrolled in a pregnancy study. The chain combines TRBV7-9 with TRBJ1-4; possible D gene TRBD1, 6 bases. The sequenced sample was CD4+ T cells from peripheral blood mononuclear cells, obtained in the second trimester of pregnancy. The CDR3 coding sequence is TGTGCCAGCAGCTTCCCTCAGGGGAGAGGTGAAAAACTGTTTTTT. This translates into CASSFPQGRGEKLFF.